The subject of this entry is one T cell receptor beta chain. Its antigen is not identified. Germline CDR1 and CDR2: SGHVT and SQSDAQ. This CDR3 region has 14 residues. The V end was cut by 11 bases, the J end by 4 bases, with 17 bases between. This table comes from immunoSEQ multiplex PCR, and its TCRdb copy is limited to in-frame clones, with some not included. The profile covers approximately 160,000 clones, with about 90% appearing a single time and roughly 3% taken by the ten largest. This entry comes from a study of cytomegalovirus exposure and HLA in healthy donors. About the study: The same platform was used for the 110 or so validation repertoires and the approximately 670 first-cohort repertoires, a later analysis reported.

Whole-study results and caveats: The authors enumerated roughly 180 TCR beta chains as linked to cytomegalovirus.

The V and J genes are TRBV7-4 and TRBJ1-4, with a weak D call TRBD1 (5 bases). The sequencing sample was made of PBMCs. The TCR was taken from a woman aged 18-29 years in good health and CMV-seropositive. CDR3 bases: TGTGCCCATTTGGTGGGGCAGATTAATGAAAAACTGTTTTTT. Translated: CAHLVGQINEKLFF.